This T cell receptor beta chain was identified in a study of CD8 T cells in ankylosing spondylitis. TCRdb reprocessed the 5' RACE reads via MiXCR and lists one record per CDR3 protein. The data hold about 130,000 distinct CDR3 sequences, with approximately 17% observed a single time. Broader study findings: Matched ankylosing spondylitis synovial fluid reportedly showed significant enrichment of disease-linked clones. A motif of fewer than ten highly homologous TCR beta variants was seen as apparently characteristic of ankylosing spondylitis blood.

V lost 2 bases to trimming and J lost 0 bases, with 14 bases between them. The CDR3 runs to 17 residues. Germline CDR1 reads MDHEN; CDR2 reads SYDVKM. Worth noting for this clonotype: Its antigen is not identified.

Sequencing input: blood, either unsorted or a sorted T cell fraction (not recorded which). The J gene is TRBJ1-5, the V gene TRBV28; perhaps TRBD1 as D (5 bases). The TCR originated in a male donor with ankylosing spondylitis. The DNA of the CDR3 is TGTGCCAGCAGTTTACGGGGGTCCTTCTATAGCAATCAGCCCCAGCATTTT. It specifies CASSLRGSFYSNQPQHF.